A selection of T cell receptor beta chains follows, all from one sample in a study of T cell responses to AZD1222 COVID-19 vaccine. Libraries were prepared by immunoSEQ multiplex PCR; TCRdb keeps only in-frame clonotypes and omits some of them. Recorded for this sample: about 140,000 clones. The sample comprised peripheral blood. Receptors were obtained from an adult in good health. Both conserved end residues are part of each CDR3. A D gene is named only where the DNA matches it firmly.

D gene: .; V gene: TRBV9; CDR3 length: 15; J gene: TRBJ1-3; CDR3 protein: CASSVVADSGNTIYF; CDR3 DNA: TGTGCCAGCAGCGTGGTCGCAGACTCTGGAAACACCATATATTTT
D gene: TRBD1; V gene: TRBV6-1; CDR3 length: 17; J gene: TRBJ2-7; CDR3 protein: CASSEAQFPGQGDEQYF; CDR3 DNA: TGTGCCAGCAGTGAAGCCCAATTTCCGGGACAGGGAGACGAGCAGTACTTC
D gene: .; V gene: TRBV5-1; CDR3 length: 14; J gene: TRBJ1-4; CDR3 protein: CASSLEPTNEKLFF; CDR3 DNA: TGCGCCAGCAGCTTGGAACCCACGAATGAAAAACTGTTTTTT
D gene: .; V gene: TRBV5-8; CDR3 length: 16; J gene: TRBJ2-1; CDR3 protein: CASSPGTPSSYNEQFF; CDR3 DNA: TGTGCCAGCAGCCCCGGAACCCCGAGCTCCTACAATGAGCAGTTCTTC
D gene: TRBD1; V gene: TRBV7-9; CDR3 length: 16; J gene: TRBJ2-3; CDR3 protein: CASSTGQGSSTDTQYF; CDR3 DNA: TGTGCCAGCAGCACGGGACAGGGGTCTAGCACAGATACGCAGTATTTT
D gene: .; V gene: TRBV3-1/TRBV3-2; CDR3 length: 13; J gene: TRBJ2-2; CDR3 protein: CASSQVPTGELFF; CDR3 DNA: TGTGCCAGCAGCCAGGTTCCCACCGGGGAGCTGTTTTTT
D gene: TRBD1; V gene: TRBV7-2; CDR3 length: 15; J gene: TRBJ1-1; CDR3 protein: CASSLRTGSNTEAFF; CDR3 DNA: TGTGCCAGCAGCCTACGGACAGGGTCGAACACTGAAGCTTTCTTT
D gene: TRBD2; V gene: TRBV28; CDR3 length: 17; J gene: TRBJ2-5; CDR3 protein: CASSFSGLAGGRETQYF; CDR3 DNA: TGTGCCAGCAGTTTTTCGGGACTAGCGGGGGGAAGGGAGACCCAGTACTTC
D gene: .; V gene: TRBV7-2; CDR3 length: 13; J gene: TRBJ1-5; CDR3 protein: CASSLGLSGPQHF; CDR3 DNA: TGTGCCAGCAGCTTAGGACTTTCGGGCCCCCAGCATTTT
D gene: .; V gene: TRBV6-5; CDR3 length: 15; J gene: TRBJ2-7; CDR3 protein: CASSYSPDYSYEQYF; CDR3 DNA: TGTGCCAGCAGTTACTCGCCAGACTACTCCTACGAGCAGTACTTC
D gene: .; V gene: TRBV18; CDR3 length: 18; J gene: TRBJ1-5; CDR3 protein: CASSPGTALSYSNQPQHF; CDR3 DNA: TGTGCCAGCTCACCCGGGACCGCACTCTCCTATAGCAATCAGCCCCAGCATTTT
D gene: .; V gene: TRBV4-3; CDR3 length: 14; J gene: TRBJ2-1; CDR3 protein: CASSPTGSYNEQFF; CDR3 DNA: TGCGCCAGCAGCCCGACAGGAAGCTACAATGAGCAGTTCTTC
D gene: .; V gene: TRBV4-1; CDR3 length: 14; J gene: TRBJ1-2; CDR3 protein: CASSQESTNYGYTF; CDR3 DNA: TGCGCCAGCAGCCAAGAGTCAACTAACTATGGCTACACCTTC
D gene: TRBD2; V gene: TRBV3-1/TRBV3-2; CDR3 length: 16; J gene: TRBJ2-3; CDR3 protein: CASSLQAGGSTDTQYF; CDR3 DNA: TGTGCCAGCAGCCTCCAAGCGGGGGGGTCCACAGATACGCAGTATTTT
D gene: TRBD1; V gene: TRBV7-3; CDR3 length: 13; J gene: TRBJ1-1; CDR3 protein: CASGDSVGTEAFF; CDR3 DNA: TGTGCCAGCGGGGACAGTGTGGGTACTGAAGCTTTCTTT
D gene: TRBD1; V gene: TRBV19; CDR3 length: 20; J gene: TRBJ1-5; CDR3 protein: CASRKRGTGGAGLGNQPQHF; CDR3 DNA: TGTGCCAGTAGGAAACGTGGGACAGGGGGCGCGGGTTTGGGCAATCAGCCCCAGCATTTT
D gene: TRBD2; V gene: TRBV7-2; CDR3 length: 16; J gene: TRBJ2-5; CDR3 protein: CASSYLGLAGVETQYF; CDR3 DNA: TGTGCCAGCAGCTACCTTGGACTAGCGGGTGTAGAGACCCAGTACTTC
D gene: .; V gene: TRBV19; CDR3 length: 15; J gene: TRBJ1-2; CDR3 protein: CASSLTPDGAYGYTF; CDR3 DNA: TGTGCCAGTAGTCTCACCCCGGACGGAGCCTATGGCTACACCTTC
D gene: TRBD1; V gene: TRBV15; CDR3 length: 15; J gene: TRBJ2-7; CDR3 protein: CATSRMGQSSYEQYF; CDR3 DNA: TGTGCCACCAGCAGGATGGGACAGAGCTCCTACGAGCAGTACTTC
D gene: TRBD1; V gene: TRBV7-9; CDR3 length: 13; J gene: TRBJ1-1; CDR3 protein: CASRSGQDLGAFF; CDR3 DNA: TGTGCCAGCAGATCTGGACAGGACCTAGGGGCTTTCTTT
D gene: .; V gene: TRBV30; CDR3 length: 14; J gene: TRBJ1-5; CDR3 protein: CAWSVDTLDQPQHF; CDR3 DNA: TGTGCCTGGAGTGTAGACACTTTAGATCAGCCCCAGCATTTT
D gene: .; V gene: TRBV5-5; CDR3 length: 15; J gene: TRBJ1-6; CDR3 protein: CASSLERNFRSPLHF; CDR3 DNA: TGTGCCAGCAGCTTGGAACGGAACTTCCGCTCACCCCTCCACTTT
D gene: TRBD1; V gene: TRBV4-1; CDR3 length: 14; J gene: TRBJ1-4; CDR3 protein: CASSRTGQLEKLFF; CDR3 DNA: TGCGCCAGCAGCCGGACGGGACAGCTAGAAAAACTGTTTTTT
D gene: .; V gene: TRBV6-5; CDR3 length: 11; J gene: TRBJ1-2; CDR3 protein: CASRGLYGYTF; CDR3 DNA: TGTGCCAGCAGAGGTCTCTATGGCTACACCTTC
D gene: .; V gene: TRBV6-5; CDR3 length: 12; J gene: TRBJ1-2; CDR3 protein: CASRGSHYGYTF; CDR3 DNA: TGTGCCAGCAGAGGGTCTCACTATGGCTACACCTTC
D gene: .; V gene: TRBV19; CDR3 length: 13; J gene: TRBJ1-1; CDR3 protein: CASSGGLGTEAFF; CDR3 DNA: TGTGCCAGTAGTGGGGGGCTAGGAACTGAAGCTTTCTTT
D gene: TRBD2; V gene: TRBV9; CDR3 length: 16; J gene: TRBJ2-3; CDR3 protein: CASSARLAGEKDTQYF; CDR3 DNA: TGTGCCAGCAGCGCCCGACTAGCGGGGGAAAAAGATACGCAGTATTTT
D gene: .; V gene: TRBV14; CDR3 length: 15; J gene: TRBJ1-1; CDR3 protein: CASSQGLVGYAEAFF; CDR3 DNA: TGTGCCAGCAGCCAAGGATTGGTTGGGTACGCTGAAGCTTTCTTT
D gene: .; V gene: TRBV4-1; CDR3 length: 16; J gene: TRBJ1-2; CDR3 protein: CASSQEYTGILHGYTF; CDR3 DNA: TGCGCCAGCAGCCAAGAGTACACGGGGATCCTCCATGGCTACACCTTC
D gene: .; V gene: TRBV29-1; CDR3 length: 15; J gene: TRBJ2-2; CDR3 protein: CSVGRGAEYTGELFF; CDR3 DNA: TGCAGCGTCGGCCGAGGGGCGGAATACACCGGGGAGCTGTTTTTT
D gene: .; V gene: TRBV7-9; CDR3 length: 15; J gene: TRBJ2-7; CDR3 protein: CASSLEVGGTYEQYF; CDR3 DNA: TGTGCCAGCAGCTTAGAAGTCGGGGGAACCTACGAGCAGTACTTC
D gene: .; V gene: TRBV6-2/TRBV6-3; CDR3 length: 14; J gene: TRBJ1-1; CDR3 protein: CASSQPRENTEAFF; CDR3 DNA: TGTGCCAGCAGTCAGCCCAGGGAGAACACTGAAGCTTTCTTT
D gene: .; V gene: TRBV2; CDR3 length: 14; J gene: TRBJ1-4; CDR3 protein: CASSPTASNEKLFF; CDR3 DNA: TGTGCCAGCAGCCCAACGGCTTCTAATGAAAAACTGTTTTTT
D gene: TRBD1; V gene: TRBV6-5; CDR3 length: 13; J gene: TRBJ1-2; CDR3 protein: CASSADRVEGYTF; CDR3 DNA: TGTGCCAGCAGCGCGGACAGGGTGGAAGGCTACACCTTC
D gene: .; V gene: TRBV5-1; CDR3 length: 14; J gene: TRBJ1-2; CDR3 protein: CASSVSGQHYGYTF; CDR3 DNA: TGCGCCAGCAGCGTAAGCGGACAGCACTATGGCTACACCTTC
D gene: .; V gene: TRBV30; CDR3 length: 14; J gene: TRBJ1-3; CDR3 protein: CAWSVEGYGNTIYF; CDR3 DNA: TGTGCCTGGAGTGTGGAGGGTTATGGAAACACCATATATTTT
D gene: .; V gene: TRBV7-3; CDR3 length: 13; J gene: TRBJ2-1; CDR3 protein: CASSLSEANEQFF; CDR3 DNA: TGTGCCAGCAGCTTAAGTGAAGCGAATGAGCAGTTCTTC
D gene: .; V gene: TRBV13; CDR3 length: 16; J gene: TRBJ2-5; CDR3 protein: CASSLGGADRGKTQYF; CDR3 DNA: TGTGCCAGCAGCTTAGGAGGGGCCGACCGTGGAAAGACCCAGTACTTC
D gene: .; V gene: TRBV13; CDR3 length: 13; J gene: TRBJ2-2; CDR3 protein: CASKRVGTGELFF; CDR3 DNA: TGTGCCAGCAAGAGAGTGGGAACCGGGGAGCTGTTTTTT
D gene: .; V gene: TRBV7-9; CDR3 length: 15; J gene: TRBJ2-5; CDR3 protein: CASSFVRGEAETQYF; CDR3 DNA: TGTGCCAGCAGCTTTGTTAGGGGAGAGGCTGAGACCCAGTACTTC
D gene: TRBD1; V gene: TRBV19; CDR3 length: 18; J gene: TRBJ1-2; CDR3 protein: CASSGYTGQGSPVYGYTF; CDR3 DNA: TGTGCCAGTAGTGGATACACGGGACAGGGGTCCCCTGTCTATGGCTACACCTTC
D gene: .; V gene: TRBV5-6; CDR3 length: 16; J gene: TRBJ1-3; CDR3 protein: CASSLVPVNSGNTIYF; CDR3 DNA: TGTGCCAGCAGCTTGGTTCCAGTTAACTCTGGAAACACCATATATTTT
D gene: TRBD2; V gene: TRBV2; CDR3 length: 16; J gene: TRBJ2-5; CDR3 protein: CASSEGTSGRLETQYF; CDR3 DNA: TGTGCCAGCAGTGAGGGGACTAGCGGAAGATTAGAGACCCAGTACTTC
D gene: TRBD1; V gene: TRBV6-1; CDR3 length: 13; J gene: TRBJ1-1; CDR3 protein: CASSEETGYEAFF; CDR3 DNA: TGTGCCAGCAGTGAGGAGACAGGGTATGAAGCTTTCTTT
D gene: .; V gene: TRBV28; CDR3 length: 15; J gene: TRBJ2-2; CDR3 protein: CASSRPGPLTGELFF; CDR3 DNA: TGTGCCAGCAGTCGACCTGGACCGCTCACCGGGGAGCTGTTTTTT
D gene: TRBD1; V gene: TRBV6-5; CDR3 length: 13; J gene: TRBJ2-7; CDR3 protein: CASWGQGNHEQYF; CDR3 DNA: TGTGCCAGCTGGGGACAGGGGAACCACGAGCAGTACTTC
D gene: TRBD1; V gene: TRBV7-9; CDR3 length: 15; J gene: TRBJ1-1; CDR3 protein: CASSTRTGRNTEAFF; CDR3 DNA: TGTGCCAGCAGCACCCGGACAGGGCGGAACACTGAAGCTTTCTTT
D gene: .; V gene: TRBV19; CDR3 length: 15; J gene: TRBJ2-7; CDR3 protein: CASSPAGYGAYEQYF; CDR3 DNA: TGTGCCAGTAGTCCCGCCGGTTACGGGGCCTACGAGCAGTACTTC
D gene: TRBD1; V gene: TRBV19; CDR3 length: 15; J gene: TRBJ1-2; CDR3 protein: CASRNPDREISGYTF; CDR3 DNA: TGTGCCAGTAGAAATCCTGACAGGGAAATAAGCGGCTACACCTTC
D gene: .; V gene: TRBV7-9; CDR3 length: 17; J gene: TRBJ2-2; CDR3 protein: CASSPDTGSPSTGELFF; CDR3 DNA: TGTGCCAGCAGCCCGGATACAGGTTCCCCTAGCACCGGGGAGCTGTTTTTT
D gene: TRBD2; V gene: TRBV4-1; CDR3 length: 13; J gene: TRBJ2-2; CDR3 protein: CASSLTSVGELFF; CDR3 DNA: TGCGCCAGCAGCCTCACTAGCGTCGGGGAGCTGTTTTTT
D gene: TRBD1; V gene: TRBV2; CDR3 length: 15; J gene: TRBJ1-1; CDR3 protein: CASSATGQGNTEAFF; CDR3 DNA: TGTGCCAGCAGCGCGACGGGACAGGGGAACACTGAAGCTTTCTTT
D gene: .; V gene: TRBV6-5; CDR3 length: 15; J gene: TRBJ1-1; CDR3 protein: CASSYSINVQAEAFF; CDR3 DNA: TGTGCCAGCAGTTACTCGATAAACGTACAGGCTGAAGCTTTCTTT
D gene: .; V gene: TRBV6-6; CDR3 length: 13; J gene: TRBJ2-2; CDR3 protein: CASRPRDTGELFF; CDR3 DNA: TGTGCCAGCAGACCCCGGGACACCGGGGAGCTGTTTTTT
D gene: .; V gene: TRBV7-2; CDR3 length: 16; J gene: TRBJ1-6; CDR3 protein: CASSKTPGIRNSPLHF; CDR3 DNA: TGTGCCAGCAGCAAAACCCCCGGGATCCGAAATTCACCCCTCCACTTT